This section outlines one T cell receptor beta chain sequence together with its context. This may come from a read error, since a much larger clone is one base off. Germline CDR1 is KGHSH and CDR2 is LQKENI. The CDR3 has 13 residues. TCRdb independently ran MiXCR on the RT-PCR reads; one entry per CDR3 protein. The data contain more than 150,000 distinct CDR3 sequences, nearly 9.5% of them seen just once; the ten biggest clones take up around 9.9%. The source of the sample is a study of response to subunit inactivated influenza vaccine. The sequence derives from a man aged 50-59 years who received an inactivated influenza vaccine. The specimen comprised non-naive T cells sorted from PBMCs, sampled on the day of vaccination. The chain recombines TRBV18 with TRBJ2-7; D gene ambiguous. CDR3 sequence (DNA): TGTGCCAGCTCAATGGACCTCTCCTACGAGAAGTACTTC. Translation gives CASSMDLSYEKYF.